This T cell receptor beta chain was recorded in a study of post-analysis software for immune sequencing data. On the study more broadly: Relapsing-remitting, secondary progressive and progressive-relapsing courses of multiple sclerosis were included.

Study-wide findings and caveats: Significantly lower normalized Chao1 diversity was found in patients with multiple sclerosis relative to controls. F-measure co-clustering was strong for batch-matched samples. Four to six TRBV segments (TRBV5-6, TRBV5-1 and TRBV20-1 among them) occurred more frequently in patients than in controls.

Trimming took off 4 bases at V and 6 bases at J, with 16 bases between the two ends. The germline CDR1 and CDR2 sequences are LGHDT and YNNKEL (reference sequence). CDR3 length equals 15 residues. Comment on this clonotype: As yet, its antigen is unknown.

Presence of unique molecular identifiers characterized the TCR beta cDNA libraries. Input amounts of roughly 0.9 to 10 million T cells were used. These gave some 500,000 cDNA molecules, so each molecule approximated one T cell. TCRdb re-derived calls from the PCR reads in MiXCR, one entry per CDR3 protein. The table includes hundreds of thousands of distinct CDR3 sequences, 25% to 30% detected once. Sequenced: blood. This TCR was sampled from a girl aged 10 to 17 with multiple sclerosis. The gene calls are TRBV3-1 and TRBJ2-4, with D possibly TRBD1 on 6 matching bases. The CDR3 DNA reads as TGTGCCAGCAGCCCAGGGGCCTGGGCGGGAAACATTCAGTACTTC. This translates into CASSPGAWAGNIQYF.